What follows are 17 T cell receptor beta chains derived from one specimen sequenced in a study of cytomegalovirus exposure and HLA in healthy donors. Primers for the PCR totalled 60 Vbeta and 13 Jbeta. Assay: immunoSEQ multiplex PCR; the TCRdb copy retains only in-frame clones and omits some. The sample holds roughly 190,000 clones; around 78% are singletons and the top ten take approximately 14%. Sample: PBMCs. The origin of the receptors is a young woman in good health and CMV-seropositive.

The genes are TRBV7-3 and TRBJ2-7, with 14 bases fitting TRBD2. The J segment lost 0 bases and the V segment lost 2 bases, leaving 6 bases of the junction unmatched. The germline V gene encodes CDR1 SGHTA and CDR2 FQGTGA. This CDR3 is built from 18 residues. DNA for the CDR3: TGTGCCAGCAGCTTAGGACTAGCGGGAGGAAACCCCTCCTACGAGCAGTACTTC. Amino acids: CASSLGLAGGNPSYEQYF.

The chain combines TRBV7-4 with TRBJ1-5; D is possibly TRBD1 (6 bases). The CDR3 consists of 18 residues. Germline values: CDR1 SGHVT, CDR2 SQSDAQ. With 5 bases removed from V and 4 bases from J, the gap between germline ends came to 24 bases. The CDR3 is CASSPPFTGRGKNQPQHF. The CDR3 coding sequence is TGTGCCAGCAGCCCACCATTTACAGGAAGGGGGAAGAATCAGCCCCAGCATTTT.

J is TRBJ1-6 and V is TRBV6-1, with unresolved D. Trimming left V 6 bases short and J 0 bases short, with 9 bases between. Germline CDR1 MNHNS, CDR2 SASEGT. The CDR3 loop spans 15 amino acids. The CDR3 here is CASSLEGSYNSPLHF. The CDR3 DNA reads TGTGCCAGCAGCCTCGAGGGCTCCTATAATTCACCCCTCCACTTT.

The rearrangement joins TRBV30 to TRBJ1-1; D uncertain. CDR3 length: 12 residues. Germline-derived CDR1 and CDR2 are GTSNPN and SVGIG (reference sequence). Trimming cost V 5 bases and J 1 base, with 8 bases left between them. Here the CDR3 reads CAWVRGNTEAFF. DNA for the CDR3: TGTGCCTGGGTGCGGGGGAACACTGAAGCTTTCTTT.

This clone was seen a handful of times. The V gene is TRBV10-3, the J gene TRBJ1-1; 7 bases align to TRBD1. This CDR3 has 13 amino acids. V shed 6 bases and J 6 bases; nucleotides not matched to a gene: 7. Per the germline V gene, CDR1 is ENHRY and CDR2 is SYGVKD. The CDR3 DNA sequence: TGTGCCATCAGCGACAGGGAGAGTGCTGAAGCTTTCTTT. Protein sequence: CAISDRESAEAFF.

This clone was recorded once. The DNA for the CDR3 is TGTGCCAGCAGCTTAGGGACAGGGGAGGTAGATACGCAGTATTTT. Translating it yields CASSLGTGEVDTQYF. The rearrangement uses TRBV5-4 and TRBJ2-3; 10 nucleotides align to TRBD1. The germline gives CDR1 SGHNT, CDR2 YYREEE (reference sequence). V lost 2 bases to trimming and J lost 5 bases; unmatched junction nucleotides: 5. The CDR3 length is 15 residues.

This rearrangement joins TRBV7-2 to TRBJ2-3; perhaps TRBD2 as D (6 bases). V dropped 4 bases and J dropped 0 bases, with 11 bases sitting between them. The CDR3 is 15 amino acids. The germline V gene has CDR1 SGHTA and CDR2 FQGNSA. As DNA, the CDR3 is TGTGCCAGCAGCTCGGGGGATACTAGCACAGATACGCAGTATTTT. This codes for CASSSGDTSTDTQYF. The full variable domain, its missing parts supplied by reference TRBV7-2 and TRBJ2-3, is GAGVSQSPSNKVTEKGKDVELRCDPISGHTALYWYRQSLGQGLEFLIYFQGNSAPDKSGLPSDRFSAERTGGSVSTLTIQRTQQEDSAVYLCASSSGDTSTDTQYFGPGTRLTVL.

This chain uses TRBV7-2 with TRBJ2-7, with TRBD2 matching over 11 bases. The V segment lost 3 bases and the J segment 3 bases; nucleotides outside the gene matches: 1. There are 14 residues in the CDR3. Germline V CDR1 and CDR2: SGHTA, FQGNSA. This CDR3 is CASSFTSGGYEQYF. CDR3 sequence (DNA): TGTGCCAGCAGCTTCACTAGCGGGGGCTACGAGCAGTACTTC.

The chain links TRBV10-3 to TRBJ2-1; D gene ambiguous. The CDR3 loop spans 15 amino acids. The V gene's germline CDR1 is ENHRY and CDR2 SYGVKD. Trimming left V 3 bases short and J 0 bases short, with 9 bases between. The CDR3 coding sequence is TGTGCCATCAGTGATGCAGGCGTCTCCTACAATGAGCAGTTCTTC. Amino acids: CAISDAGVSYNEQFF.

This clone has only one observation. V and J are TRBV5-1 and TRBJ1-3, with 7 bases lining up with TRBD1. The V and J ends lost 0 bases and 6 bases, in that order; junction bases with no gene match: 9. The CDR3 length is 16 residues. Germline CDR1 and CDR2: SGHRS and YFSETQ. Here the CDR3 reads CASSLEGTAWENTIYF. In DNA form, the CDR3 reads TGCGCCAGCAGCTTGGAAGGGACAGCTTGGGAAAACACCATATATTTT.

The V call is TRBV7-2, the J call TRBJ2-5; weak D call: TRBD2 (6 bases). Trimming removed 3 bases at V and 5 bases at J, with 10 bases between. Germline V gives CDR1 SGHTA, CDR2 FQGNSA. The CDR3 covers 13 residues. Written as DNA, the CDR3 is TGTGCCAGCAGCTTTGACGGGAGTGAGACCCAGTACTTC. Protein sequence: CASSFDGSETQYF.

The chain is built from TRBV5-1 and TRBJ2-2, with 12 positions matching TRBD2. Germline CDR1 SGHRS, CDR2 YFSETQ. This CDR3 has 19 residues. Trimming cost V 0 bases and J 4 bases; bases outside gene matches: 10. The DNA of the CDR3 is TGCGCCAGCAGCTTGGAACTAGCGGGGGGCACCTCCTTCACCGGGGAGCTGTTTTTT. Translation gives CASSLELAGGTSFTGELFF. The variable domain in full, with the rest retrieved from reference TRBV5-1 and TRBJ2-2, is KAGVTQTPRYLIKTRGQQVTLSCSPISGHRSVSWYQQTPGQGLQFLFEYFSETQRNKGNFPGRFSGRQFSNSRSEMNVSTLELGDSALYLCASSLELAGGTSFTGELFFGEGSRLTVL.

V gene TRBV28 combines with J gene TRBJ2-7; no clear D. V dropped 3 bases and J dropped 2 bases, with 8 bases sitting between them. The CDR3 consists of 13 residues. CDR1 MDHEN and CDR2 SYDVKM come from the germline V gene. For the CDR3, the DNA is TGTGCCAGCAGTTTGCAGGCCCCCTACGAGCAGTACTTC. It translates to CASSLQAPYEQYF.

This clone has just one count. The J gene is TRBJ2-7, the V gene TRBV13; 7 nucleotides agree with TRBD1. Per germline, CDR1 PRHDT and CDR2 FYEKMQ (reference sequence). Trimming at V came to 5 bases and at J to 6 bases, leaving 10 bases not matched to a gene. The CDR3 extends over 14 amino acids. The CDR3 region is CASSMGQGVSEQYF. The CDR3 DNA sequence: TGTGCCAGCAGCATGGGGCAGGGGGTAAGCGAGCAGTACTTC.

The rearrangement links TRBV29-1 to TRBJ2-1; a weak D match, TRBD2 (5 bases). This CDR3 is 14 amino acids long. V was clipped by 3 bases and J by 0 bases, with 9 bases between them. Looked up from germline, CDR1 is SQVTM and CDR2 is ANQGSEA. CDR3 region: CSVDEGSSYNEQFF. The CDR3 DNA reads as TGCAGCGTTGATGAGGGTAGCTCCTACAATGAGCAGTTCTTC.

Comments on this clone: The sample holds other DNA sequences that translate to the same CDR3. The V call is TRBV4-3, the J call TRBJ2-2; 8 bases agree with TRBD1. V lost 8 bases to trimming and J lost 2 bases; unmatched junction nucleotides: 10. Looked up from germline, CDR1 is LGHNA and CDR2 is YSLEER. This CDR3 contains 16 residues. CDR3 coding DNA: TGCGCCAGCTCAAAATGGCAGGGGGCCAACACCGGGGAGCTGTTTTTT. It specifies CASSKWQGANTGELFF.

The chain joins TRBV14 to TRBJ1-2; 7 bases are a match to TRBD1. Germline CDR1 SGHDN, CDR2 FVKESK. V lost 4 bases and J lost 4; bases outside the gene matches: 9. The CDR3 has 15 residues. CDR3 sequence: CASSRSGTGAYGYTF. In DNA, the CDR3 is TGTGCCAGCAGCCGTTCGGGCACAGGGGCCTATGGCTACACCTTC.